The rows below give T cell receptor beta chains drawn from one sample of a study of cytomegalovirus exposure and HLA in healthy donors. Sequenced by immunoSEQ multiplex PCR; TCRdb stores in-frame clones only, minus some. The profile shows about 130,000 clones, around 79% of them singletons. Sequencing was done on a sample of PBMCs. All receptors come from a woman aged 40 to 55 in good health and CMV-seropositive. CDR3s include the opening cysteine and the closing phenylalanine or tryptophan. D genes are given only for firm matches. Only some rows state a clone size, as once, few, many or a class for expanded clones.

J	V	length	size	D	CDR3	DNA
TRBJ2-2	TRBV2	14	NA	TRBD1	CASSGQGNTGELFF	TGTGCCAGCAGTGGACAGGGGAACACCGGGGAGCTGTTTTTT
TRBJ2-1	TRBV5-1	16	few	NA	CASSLAGGGFGNEQFF	TGCGCCAGCAGCTTGGCCGGAGGAGGTTTTGGCAATGAGCAGTTCTTC
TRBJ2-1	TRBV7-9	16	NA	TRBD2	CASSSPSGRLYNEQFF	TGTGCCAGCAGCTCTCCTAGCGGGAGGCTTTACAATGAGCAGTTCTTC
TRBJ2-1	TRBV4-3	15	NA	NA	CASSQDQSGYNEQFF	TGCGCCAGCAGCCAAGATCAGTCAGGGTACAATGAGCAGTTCTTC
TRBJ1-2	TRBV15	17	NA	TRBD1	CATSSPWTGKGNYGYTF	TGTGCCACCAGCAGCCCTTGGACAGGGAAGGGTAACTATGGCTACACCTTC
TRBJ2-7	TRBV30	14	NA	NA	CAWSVLGISYEQYF	TGTGCCTGGAGTGTACTCGGTATCTCCTACGAGCAGTACTTC
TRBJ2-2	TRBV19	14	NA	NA	CASSISGATGELFF	TGTGCCAGTAGTATTAGTGGGGCCACCGGGGAGCTGTTTTTT
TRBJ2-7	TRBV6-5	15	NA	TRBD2	CASRDGLAAPPGQYF	TGTGCCAGCAGAGACGGACTAGCGGCACCCCCCGGGCAGTACTTC
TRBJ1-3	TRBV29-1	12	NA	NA	CSVAGVGNTIYF	TGCAGCGTTGCAGGGGTCGGAAACACCATATATTTT
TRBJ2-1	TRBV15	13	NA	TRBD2	CATSRGGGDEQFF	TGTGCCACCAGCAGGGGCGGGGGGGATGAGCAGTTCTTC
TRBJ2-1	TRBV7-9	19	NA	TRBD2	CASSYRKTSGRSSYNEQFF	TGTGCCAGCAGCTACCGGAAAACTAGCGGGCGTAGCTCCTACAATGAGCAGTTCTTC
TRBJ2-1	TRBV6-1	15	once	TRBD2	CASILLSGGHNEQFF	TGTGCCAGCATTTTGCTTAGCGGGGGGCACAATGAGCAGTTCTTC
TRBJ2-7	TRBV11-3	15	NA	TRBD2	CASSPGGGKAYEQYF	TGTGCCAGCAGCCCCGGGGGGGGCAAAGCCTACGAGCAGTACTTC
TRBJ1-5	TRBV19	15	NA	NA	CASSIQGSGNQPQHF	TGTGCCAGTAGTATTCAGGGGTCGGGTAATCAGCCCCAGCATTTT
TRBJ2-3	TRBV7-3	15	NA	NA	CASSPNGGEADTQYF	TGTGCCAGCAGCCCGAATGGGGGCGAGGCAGATACGCAGTATTTT
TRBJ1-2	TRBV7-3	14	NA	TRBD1	CASSPAGTGAGYTF	TGTGCCAGCAGCCCCGCCGGGACAGGGGCCGGCTACACCTTC
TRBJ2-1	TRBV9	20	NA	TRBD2	CASSGLTSGQLSSSYNEQFF	TGTGCCAGCAGCGGATTGACTAGCGGCCAGCTGTCTAGCTCCTACAATGAGCAGTTCTTC
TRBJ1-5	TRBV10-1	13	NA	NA	CASKGKEDQPQHF	TGCGCCAGCAAGGGTAAGGAGGATCAGCCCCAGCATTTT
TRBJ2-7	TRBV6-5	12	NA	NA	CASSESLGTRYF	TGTGCCAGCAGTGAAAGTCTGGGCACCCGTTACTTC
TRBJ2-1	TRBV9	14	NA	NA	CASSVTGKGNEQFF	TGTGCCAGCAGCGTAACAGGAAAGGGCAATGAGCAGTTCTTC
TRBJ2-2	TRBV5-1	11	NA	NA	CASSGAGELFF	TGCGCCAGCAGCGGGGCGGGGGAGCTGTTTTTT
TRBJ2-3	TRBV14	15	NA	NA	CASSQELGGTDTQYF	TGTGCCAGCAGCCAAGAACTAGGAGGCACAGATACGCAGTATTTT
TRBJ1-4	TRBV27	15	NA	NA	CASTLYGGTNEKLFF	TGTGCCAGCACTCTTTACGGGGGGACTAATGAAAAACTGTTTTTT
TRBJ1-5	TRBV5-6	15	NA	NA	CASSLIAQEGQPQHF	TGTGCCAGCAGCTTGATCGCACAGGAGGGTCAGCCCCAGCATTTT
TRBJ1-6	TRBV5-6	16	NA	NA	CASSFGRGSYNSPLHF	TGTGCCAGCAGCTTTGGAAGGGGATCCTATAATTCACCCCTCCACTTT
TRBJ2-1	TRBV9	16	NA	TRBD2	CASSKLLAGGYNEQFF	TGTGCCAGCAGCAAACTACTAGCGGGAGGCTACAATGAGCAGTTCTTC
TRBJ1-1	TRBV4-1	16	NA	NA	CASSHPPGRANTEAFF	TGCGCCAGCAGCCACCCCCCCGGGCGGGCGAACACTGAAGCTTTCTTT
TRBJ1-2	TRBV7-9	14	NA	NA	CASTRSGGDYGYTF	TGTGCCAGCACCCGCAGTGGAGGGGACTATGGCTACACCTTC
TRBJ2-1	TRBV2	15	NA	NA	CASSSPRGPYNEQFF	TGTGCCAGCAGTTCCCCGCGGGGACCCTACAATGAGCAGTTCTTC
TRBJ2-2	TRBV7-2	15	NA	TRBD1	CASSLYQGAAGELFF	TGTGCCAGCAGCTTATACCAGGGGGCCGCCGGGGAGCTGTTTTTT
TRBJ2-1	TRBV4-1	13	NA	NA	CAPSRMTYNEQFF	TGCGCCCCGAGCCGTATGACCTACAATGAGCAGTTCTTC
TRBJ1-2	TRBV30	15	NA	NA	CAWRLIERLAHGYTF	TGTGCCTGGAGGCTCATCGAAAGACTGGCCCATGGCTACACCTTC
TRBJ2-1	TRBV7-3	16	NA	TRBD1	CASSLGRTGGSNEQFF	TGTGCCAGCAGCTTAGGGAGGACAGGGGGCTCAAATGAGCAGTTCTTC
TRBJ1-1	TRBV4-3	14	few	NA	CASSQQGINTEAFF	TGCGCCAGCAGCCAACAGGGGATCAACACTGAAGCTTTCTTT
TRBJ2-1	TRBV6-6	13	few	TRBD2	CASSRLAANEQFF	TGTGCCAGCAGCCGACTAGCGGCGAATGAGCAGTTCTTC
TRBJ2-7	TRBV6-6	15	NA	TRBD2	CASRPGTSGSYEQYF	TGTGCCAGCAGACCTGGGACTAGCGGATCCTACGAGCAGTACTTC
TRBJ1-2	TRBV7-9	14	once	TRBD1	CASSTTGQVSGYTF	TGTGCCAGCAGCACCACAGGACAGGTTTCTGGCTACACCTTC
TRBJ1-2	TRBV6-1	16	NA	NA	CASSEVRGKGNYGYTF	TGTGCCAGCAGTGAAGTGCGAGGGAAGGGTAACTATGGCTACACCTTC
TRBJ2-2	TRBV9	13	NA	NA	CASSVGLSGELFF	TGTGCCAGCAGCGTAGGGCTCTCCGGGGAGCTGTTTTTT
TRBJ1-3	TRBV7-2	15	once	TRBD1	CASSYGQGTGNTIYF	TGTGCCAGCAGCTACGGACAGGGCACTGGAAACACCATATATTTT
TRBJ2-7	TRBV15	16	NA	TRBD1	CATSRGPLGGQSTQYF	TGTGCCACCAGCAGAGGGCCCCTAGGGGGACAGTCGACGCAGTACTTC
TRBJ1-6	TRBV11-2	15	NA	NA	CASSLGSSYNSPLHF	TGTGCCAGCAGCTTAGGGAGCTCCTATAATTCACCCCTCCACTTT
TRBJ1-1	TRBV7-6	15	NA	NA	CASSLGGSGDTEAFF	TGTGCCAGCAGCTTAGGTGGGTCCGGGGACACTGAAGCTTTCTTT
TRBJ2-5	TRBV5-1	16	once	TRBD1	CASSLSTGTGGETQYF	TGCGCCAGCAGTCTTAGTACCGGGACAGGGGGGGAGACCCAGTACTTC
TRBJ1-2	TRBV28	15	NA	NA	CASSLRQAGIYGYTF	TGTGCCAGCAGCCTTCGACAGGCCGGAATTTATGGCTACACCTTC
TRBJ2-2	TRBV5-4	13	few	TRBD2	CASSSGLAGELFF	TGTGCCAGCAGCTCCGGACTAGCCGGGGAGCTGTTTTTT
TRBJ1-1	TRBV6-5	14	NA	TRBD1	CASTDGQGLTEAFF	TGTGCCAGCACAGATGGACAGGGGTTAACTGAAGCTTTCTTT
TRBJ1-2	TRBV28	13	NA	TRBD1	CASSRQGTSGYTF	TGTGCCAGCAGTAGACAGGGGACGAGCGGCTACACCTTC
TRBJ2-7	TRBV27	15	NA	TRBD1	CASSFATGQSYEQYF	TGTGCCAGCAGTTTTGCCACGGGACAGTCCTACGAGCAGTACTTC
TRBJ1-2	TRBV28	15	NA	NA	CASSIYQGITMGYTF	TGTGCCAGCAGTATTTATCAGGGAATAACTATGGGCTACACCTTC
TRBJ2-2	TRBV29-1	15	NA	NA	CSAPRGSGNTGELFF	TGCAGCGCTCCTCGGGGTAGCGGAAACACCGGGGAGCTGTTTTTT
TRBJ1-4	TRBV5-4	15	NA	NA	CASSLGQGGNEKLFF	TGTGCCAGCAGCTTGGGGCAGGGAGGTAATGAAAAACTGTTTTTT
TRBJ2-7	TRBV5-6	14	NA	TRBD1	CASSWGQGRHEQYF	TGTGCCAGCAGCTGGGGACAGGGGCGCCACGAGCAGTACTTC
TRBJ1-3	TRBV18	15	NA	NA	CASSPGESSGNTIYF	TGTGCCAGCTCACCAGGGGAGAGCTCTGGAAACACCATATATTTT